The rows below give T cell receptor beta chains drawn from one sample of a study of regulatory and conventional T cells in RAG deficiency. Measured with immunoSEQ multiplex PCR; TCRdb has only the in-frame clones, and not every one. This sample carries roughly 32,000 clones, 90% to 97% of them seen once, and the ten largest clones take 0.35%. This sample was also put to use in a study of regulatory T cells.

The sequenced sample was CD25- CD4+ T cells sorted from blood. The receptors derive from a human donor in good health. CDR3s include the opening cysteine and the closing phenylalanine or tryptophan. A D gene is named only where the DNA matches it firmly. Size is omitted from some rows. Given values are once, few, many or a class for expanded clones.

clone size	D gene	V gene	J gene	CDR3 DNA	CDR3 protein
.	TRBD1	TRBV10-3	TRBJ2-7	TGTGCCATCAGACCAGGGACAGGGGTCTACTACGAGCAGTACTTC	CAIRPGTGVYYEQYF
few	.	TRBV30	TRBJ1-5	TGTGCCTGGAGTGTACAGGGCAATCAGCCCCAGCATTTT	CAWSVQGNQPQHF
.	.	TRBV7-2	TRBJ2-7	TGTGCCAGCAACAATGGGGGGCTAGGGGGCCACGAGCAGTACTTC	CASNNGGLGGHEQYF
.	TRBD1	TRBV15	TRBJ1-2	TGTGCCACCAGCAGAGTACGGGGGGGACAGCTCGGGGCTAACTATGGCTACACCTTC	CATSRVRGGQLGANYGYTF
.	TRBD2	TRBV29-1	TRBJ2-3	TGCAGCGTTCCAGCTCGAGGGAGGGGAACAGATACGCAGTATTTT	CSVPARGRGTDTQYF
once	TRBD2	TRBV5-1	TRBJ2-5	TGCGCCAGCAGCTTTGGCGGGGGGCTAGAGACCCAGTACTTC	CASSFGGGLETQYF
.	TRBD2	TRBV7-3	TRBJ2-1	TGTGCCAGCAGCCCCGGACTAGCGGGAGAGCACAATGAGCAGTTCTTC	CASSPGLAGEHNEQFF
.	TRBD1	TRBV9	TRBJ1-4	TGTGCCAGCAGCGTAGGGACAGGAGTTAATGAAAAACTGTTTTTT	CASSVGTGVNEKLFF
.	.	TRBV19	TRBJ2-6	TGTGCCAGTAGTAGGGGGGACTCTGGGGCCAACGTCCTGACTTTC	CASSRGDSGANVLTF
.	TRBD2	TRBV27	TRBJ2-7	TGTGCCAGCATAAGGACGGCGGGGGCCTACGAGCAGTACTTC	CASIRTAGAYEQYF
.	.	TRBV11-3	TRBJ1-1	TGTGCCAGCAGTGCAGGGAACGGTTTTGGGAAAACTGAAGCTTTCTTT	CASSAGNGFGKTEAFF
.	.	TRBV7-2	TRBJ2-7	TGTGCCAGCAGCTATCTAACCTACGAGCAGTACTTC	CASSYLTYEQYF
.	TRBD1	TRBV5-6	TRBJ1-1	TGTGCCAGCAGCTTGGAGGGCCGAAGGGGGCGGGACACTGAAGCTTTCTTT	CASSLEGRRGRDTEAFF
.	.	TRBV19	TRBJ2-5	TGTGCCAGTAGTATAACGGCGGGGACAGCATACCAAGAGACCCAGTACTTC	CASSITAGTAYQETQYF
.	.	TRBV12-5	TRBJ2-3	TGTGCTAGTGGTTTCGGGGATACGCAGTATTTT	CASGFGDTQYF
.	.	TRBV27	TRBJ1-1	TGTGCCAGCAGTTCACCCAGGGGTGGGACTGAAGCTTTCTTT	CASSSPRGGTEAFF
.	TRBD1	TRBV30	TRBJ1-2	TGTGCCTGGAGCGGGACAGGGGGAGGCTACACCTTC	CAWSGTGGGYTF
.	.	TRBV4-1	TRBJ2-3	TGCGCCAGCAGCCAACCCGTCCGGGACTCAAGAGATACGCAGTATTTT	CASSQPVRDSRDTQYF
.	TRBD2	TRBV5-4	TRBJ2-7	TGTGCCAGCCGGACCGGGGGGGAATTGGCCTACGAGCAGTACTTC	CASRTGGELAYEQYF
.	.	TRBV30	TRBJ2-3	TGTGCCTGGAGCCAGAGGCAGGGAGATACGCAGTATTTT	CAWSQRQGDTQYF
.	.	TRBV9	TRBJ1-3	TGTGCCAGCAGCGTAGAGGGTATGGGGCTCTCTGGAAACACCATATATTTT	CASSVEGMGLSGNTIYF
.	.	TRBV5-1	TRBJ2-1	TGCGCCAGCAGAACCAGGACCTCCAGGGTGTACAATGAGCAGTTCTTC	CASRTRTSRVYNEQFF
.	TRBD1	TRBV29-1	TRBJ1-1	TGCAGCGCCGACAGGGAGCGTACGAACACTGAAGCTTTCTTT	CSADRERTNTEAFF
.	TRBD2	TRBV7-8	TRBJ2-1	TGTGCCAGCAGCGCCGGGACTAGCTTCTACAATGAGCAGTTCTTC	CASSAGTSFYNEQFF
once	.	TRBV7-9	TRBJ1-4	TGTGCCAGCAGCCACAGGAATATGGGGGCGGCTAATGAAAAACTGTTTTTT	CASSHRNMGAANEKLFF
.	TRBD1	TRBV5-4	TRBJ2-7	TGTGCCAGCAGCTTACTGGGACAGGGGGCTGACGAGCAGTACTTC	CASSLLGQGADEQYF
.	TRBD1	TRBV5-6	TRBJ2-7	TGTGCCAGCAGCCCGACAGGGGACTCCTACGAGCAGTACTTC	CASSPTGDSYEQYF
.	.	TRBV6-1	TRBJ1-5	TGTGCCAGCAAAGACTTATTTTCGGACAATCAGCCCCAGCATTTT	CASKDLFSDNQPQHF
.	TRBD1	TRBV29-1	TRBJ1-2	TGCAGCGTTGACCCAGGGGGAGGCGGCTACACCTTC	CSVDPGGGGYTF
once	TRBD1	TRBV18	TRBJ1-2	TGTGCCAGCTCACTGGAGACAGGGTCTAACTATGGCTACACCTTC	CASSLETGSNYGYTF
once	TRBD1	TRBV9	TRBJ2-3	TGTGCCAGCAGCGTAGGACAGGGCTATGGCACAGATACGCAGTATTTT	CASSVGQGYGTDTQYF
.	.	TRBV7-8	TRBJ1-2	TGTGCCAGCAGCTTAACCCACAGGAACTATGGCTACACCTTC	CASSLTHRNYGYTF
.	.	TRBV7-9	TRBJ2-4	TGTGCCAGCAGCAATCGGGGCGGGAATAACATTCAGTACTTC	CASSNRGGNNIQYF
.	TRBD1	TRBV9	TRBJ1-2	TGTGCCAGCAGCGGACAGGGGGGAAACTATGGCTACACCTTC	CASSGQGGNYGYTF
.	TRBD1	TRBV18	TRBJ1-2	TGTGCCAGCCGGACAGGGGATGGTGGCTACACCTTC	CASRTGDGGYTF
.	TRBD1	TRBV6-5	TRBJ2-7	TGTGCCAGCAATGCAGGGGGCCACGAGCAGTACTTC	CASNAGGHEQYF
.	TRBD1	TRBV6-5	TRBJ1-1	TGTGCCAGCAGTTACCGGGGACAGGGCGAAGCTTTCTTT	CASSYRGQGEAFF
.	.	TRBV25-1	TRBJ1-6	TGTGCCAGCAGTGAGCTTCGAGGGCTTTCACCCCTCCACTTT	CASSELRGLSPLHF
.	.	TRBV23-1	TRBJ2-7	TGCGCCAGCAGTCAATCGTCCCCAAACAGGGCGCACGACTACGAGCAGTACTTC	CASSQSSPNRAHDYEQYF
.	.	TRBV6-5	TRBJ1-1	TGTGCCAGCAGCCTAAGGACAGTCTCGGCTGAAGCTTTCTTT	CASSLRTVSAEAFF
.	TRBD2	TRBV10-3	TRBJ2-5	TGTGCTCGGGCGCCATCTAGCGGGGTCCAGATGAAGACCCAGTACTTC	CARAPSSGVQMKTQYF
.	.	TRBV18	TRBJ1-4	TGTGCCAGCTCACCTCAGGGTGGCGAAAAACTGTTTTTT	CASSPQGGEKLFF
.	.	TRBV6-5	TRBJ1-2	TGTGCCAGCAGTACCCCAGGGACTAACTATGGCTACACCTTC	CASSTPGTNYGYTF
.	.	TRBV16	TRBJ1-1	TGTGCCAGCAGCCAATTGGGGGCGAGGGCCAGAACTGAAGCTTTCTTT	CASSQLGARARTEAFF
.	TRBD1	TRBV6-1	TRBJ1-5	TGTGCCAGCAGAGGACAGGGGAATAGCAATCAGCCCCAGCATTTT	CASRGQGNSNQPQHF
.	TRBD1	TRBV5-4	TRBJ2-3	TGTGCCAGCAGCTTGCGGGACAGGGGGCATGATACGCAGTATTTT	CASSLRDRGHDTQYF
.	.	TRBV14	TRBJ1-2	TGTGCCAGCAGCCCCGACCTAGCGGGGTATGGCTACACCTTC	CASSPDLAGYGYTF
once	TRBD1	TRBV6-1	TRBJ1-2	TGTGCCAGCAGTGAAGCCAGGACAGGGAAGTATGGCTACACCTTC	CASSEARTGKYGYTF
.	.	TRBV6-1	TRBJ1-4	TGTGCCAGCAGTTTGACAGCTGCAACTAATGAAAAACTGTTTTTT	CASSLTAATNEKLFF
.	.	TRBV7-2	TRBJ1-2	TGTGCCAGCAGCTTAGCCCCCCCCACGGGCTATGGCTACACCTTC	CASSLAPPTGYGYTF
.	.	TRBV5-3	TRBJ1-2	TGTGCCAGAAGCTTGGTGGCTATAATCAGGGTTGGTCTTGGCTACACCTTC	CARSLVAIIRVGLGYTF
.	TRBD1	TRBV5-6	TRBJ1-2	TGTGCCAGCAGCTTGGGGACAGGGGCCGGCTACACCTTC	CASSLGTGAGYTF